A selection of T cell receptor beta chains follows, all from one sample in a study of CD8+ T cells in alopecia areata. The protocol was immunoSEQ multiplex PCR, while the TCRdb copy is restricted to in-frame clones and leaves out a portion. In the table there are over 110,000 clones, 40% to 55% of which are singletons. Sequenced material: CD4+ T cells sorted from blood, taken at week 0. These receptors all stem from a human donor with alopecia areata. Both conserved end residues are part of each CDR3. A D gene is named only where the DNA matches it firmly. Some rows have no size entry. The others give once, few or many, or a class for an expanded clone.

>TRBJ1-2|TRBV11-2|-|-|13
CASSLIRQAGYTF
TGTGCCAGCAGCTTAATTAGGCAGGCTGGCTACACCTTC
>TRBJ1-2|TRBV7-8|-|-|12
CASSRGGDGYTF
TGTGCCAGCAGCCGAGGGGGGGATGGCTACACCTTC
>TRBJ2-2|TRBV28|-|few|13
CASSFLNTGELFF
TGTGCCAGCAGTTTCTTGAACACCGGGGAGCTGTTTTTT
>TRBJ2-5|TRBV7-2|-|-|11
CASSPSETQYF
TGTGCCAGCAGCCCTTCGGAGACCCAGTACTTC
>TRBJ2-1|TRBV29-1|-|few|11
CSVAGEGEQFF
TGCAGCGTTGCGGGCGAGGGTGAGCAGTTCTTC
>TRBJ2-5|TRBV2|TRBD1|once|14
CASSPDRGLQTQYF
TGTGCCAGCAGTCCCGACAGGGGACTCCAGACCCAGTACTTC
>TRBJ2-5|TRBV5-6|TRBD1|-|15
CASSLKTGGQETQYF
TGTGCCAGCAGCTTGAAGACAGGGGGGCAAGAGACCCAGTACTTC
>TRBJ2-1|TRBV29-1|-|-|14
CSVVGAHSVDEQFF
TGCAGCGTTGTAGGGGCGCACTCGGTAGATGAGCAGTTCTTC
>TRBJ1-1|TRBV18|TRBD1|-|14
CASSPRQGNTEAFF
TGTGCCAGCTCACCCCGACAGGGAAATACTGAAGCTTTCTTT
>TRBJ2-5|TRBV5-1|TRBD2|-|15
CASSPTSGRIETQYF
TGCGCCAGCAGCCCGACTAGCGGGAGAATAGAGACCCAGTACTTC
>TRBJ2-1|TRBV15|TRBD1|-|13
CATSRAWTGLQFF
TGTGCCACCAGCAGGGCTTGGACAGGGCTTCAGTTCTTC
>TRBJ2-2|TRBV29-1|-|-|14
CSVYLVGNFGELFF
TGCAGCGTTTATCTAGTGGGTAATTTTGGGGAGCTGTTTTTT